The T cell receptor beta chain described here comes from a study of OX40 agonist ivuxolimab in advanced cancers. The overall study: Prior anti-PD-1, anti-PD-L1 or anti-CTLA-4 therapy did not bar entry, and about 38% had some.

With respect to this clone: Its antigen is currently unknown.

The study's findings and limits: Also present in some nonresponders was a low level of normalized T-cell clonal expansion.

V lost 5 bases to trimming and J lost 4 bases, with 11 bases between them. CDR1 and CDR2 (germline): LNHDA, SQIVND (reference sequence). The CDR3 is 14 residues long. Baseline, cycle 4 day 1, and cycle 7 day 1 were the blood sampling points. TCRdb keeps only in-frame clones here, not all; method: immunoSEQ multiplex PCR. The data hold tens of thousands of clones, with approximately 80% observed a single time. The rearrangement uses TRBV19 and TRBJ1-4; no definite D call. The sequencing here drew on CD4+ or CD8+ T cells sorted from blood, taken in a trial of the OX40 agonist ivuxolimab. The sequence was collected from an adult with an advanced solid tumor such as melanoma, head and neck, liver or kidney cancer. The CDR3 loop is CASSSGLFNEKLFF. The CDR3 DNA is TGTGCCAGTAGTTCGGGCCTATTTAATGAAAAACTGTTTTTT.